The TCR beta chain described here comes from a study of T cells in Graves' hyperthyroidism and ophthalmopathy. This clonotype was seen many times. Its matching antigen is unknown. Each diagnosis was grounded in clinical symptoms, serum thyroxine and TRAb, thyroid ultrasound, and orbital computed tomography. An approximately 10 ml volume of fresh peripheral blood provided the PBMCs. Points from the study as a whole: Most thyroid clonotypes that were expanded above 0.001 also turned up in blood.

TCR beta CDR3 regions were amplified from RNA transcripts. First-round RT-PCR with HTBI primers amplified the TCR CDR3 region. TCRdb re-derived calls from the multiplex PCR reads in MiXCR, one entry per CDR3 protein. The sample has about 840,000 distinct CDR3 sequences; around 38% are singletons. CDR1 and CDR2 from the germline V gene are LGHDT and YNNKEL (reference sequence). The V gene end was trimmed by 6 bases and the J gene end by 12 bases; junction bases not matched to a gene: 13. The length of the CDR3 is 13 residues. The TCR was taken from a man aged 18 to 30 with Graves' hyperthyroidism. What was sequenced was blood. The chain employs TRBV3-1 and TRBJ1-1, with TRBD1 matching 7 bases. CDR3 DNA sequence: TGTGCCAGCAGACGCGGACAGGTGGGGAGAACTTTCTTT. As protein: CASRRGQVGRTFF.